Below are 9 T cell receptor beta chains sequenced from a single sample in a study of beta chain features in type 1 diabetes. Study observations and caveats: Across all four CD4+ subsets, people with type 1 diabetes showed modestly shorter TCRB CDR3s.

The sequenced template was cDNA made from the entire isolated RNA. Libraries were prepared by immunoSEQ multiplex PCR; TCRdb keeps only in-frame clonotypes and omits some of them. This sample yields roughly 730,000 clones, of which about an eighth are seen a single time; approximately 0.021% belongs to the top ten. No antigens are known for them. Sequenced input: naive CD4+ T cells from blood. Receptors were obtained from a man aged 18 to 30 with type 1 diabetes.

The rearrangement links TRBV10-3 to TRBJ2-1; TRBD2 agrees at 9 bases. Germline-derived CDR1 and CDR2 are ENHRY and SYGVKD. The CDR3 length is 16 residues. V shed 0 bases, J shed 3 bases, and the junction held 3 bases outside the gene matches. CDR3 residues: CAISESGSGGYNEQFF. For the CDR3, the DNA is TGTGCCATCAGTGAGTCGGGTAGCGGGGGCTACAATGAGCAGTTCTTC.

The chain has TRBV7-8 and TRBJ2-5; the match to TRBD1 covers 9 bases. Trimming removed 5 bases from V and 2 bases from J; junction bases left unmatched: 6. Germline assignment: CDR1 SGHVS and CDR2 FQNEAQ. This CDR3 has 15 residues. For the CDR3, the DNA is TGTGCCAGCAGCCAACAGGGGGCACGTCAAGAGACCCAGTACTTC. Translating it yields CASSQQGARQETQYF.

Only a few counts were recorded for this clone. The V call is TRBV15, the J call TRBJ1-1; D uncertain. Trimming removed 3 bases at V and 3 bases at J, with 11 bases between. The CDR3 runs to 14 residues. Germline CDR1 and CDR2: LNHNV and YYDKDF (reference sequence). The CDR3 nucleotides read TGTGCCACCAGCAGGCACCAAATGGACACTGAAGCTTTCTTT. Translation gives CATSRHQMDTEAFF.

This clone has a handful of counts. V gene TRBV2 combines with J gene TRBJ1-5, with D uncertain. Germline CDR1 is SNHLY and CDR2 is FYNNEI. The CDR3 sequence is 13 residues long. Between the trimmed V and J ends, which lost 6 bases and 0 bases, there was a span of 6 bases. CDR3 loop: CASRFYSNQPQHF. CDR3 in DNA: TGTGCCAGCAGGTTCTATAGCAATCAGCCCCAGCATTTT.

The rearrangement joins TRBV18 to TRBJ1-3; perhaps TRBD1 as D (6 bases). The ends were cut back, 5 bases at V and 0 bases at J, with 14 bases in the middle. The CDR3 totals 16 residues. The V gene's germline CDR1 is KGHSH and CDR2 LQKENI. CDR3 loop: CASSTGQSFSGNTIYF. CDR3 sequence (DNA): TGTGCCAGCTCAACCGGACAGTCGTTCTCTGGAAACACCATATATTTT. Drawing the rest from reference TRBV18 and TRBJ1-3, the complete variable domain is NAGVMQNPRHLVRRRGQEARLRCSPMKGHSHVYWYRQLPEEGLKFMVYLQKENIIDESGMPKERFSAEFPKEGPSILRIQQVVRGDSAAYFCASSTGQSFSGNTIYFGEGSWLTVV.

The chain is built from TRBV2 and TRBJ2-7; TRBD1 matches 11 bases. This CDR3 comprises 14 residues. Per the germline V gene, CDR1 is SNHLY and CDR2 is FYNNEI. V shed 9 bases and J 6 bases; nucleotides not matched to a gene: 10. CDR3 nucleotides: TGTGCCAGTAAACCGGGACAGGGGGTATCCGAGCAGTACTTC. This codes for CASKPGQGVSEQYF.

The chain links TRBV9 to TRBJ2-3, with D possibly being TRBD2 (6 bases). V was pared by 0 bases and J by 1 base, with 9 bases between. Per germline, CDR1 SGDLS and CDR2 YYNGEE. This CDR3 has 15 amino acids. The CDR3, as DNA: TGTGCCAGCAGCGTAGGGAGGGCAGGCACAGATACGCAGTATTTT. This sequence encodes CASSVGRAGTDTQYF.

In DNA form, the CDR3 reads TGTGCCAGCACCCCTGACAGGACCGATAGCAATCAGCCCCAGCATTTT. This encodes CASTPDRTDSNQPQHF. The chain has TRBV2 and TRBJ1-5, with D possibly TRBD1 on 6 matching bases. CDR1 and CDR2 from the germline V gene are SNHLY and FYNNEI. Deletions cut 7 bases from V and 0 bases from J, with 16 bases between. The CDR3 totals 16 residues.

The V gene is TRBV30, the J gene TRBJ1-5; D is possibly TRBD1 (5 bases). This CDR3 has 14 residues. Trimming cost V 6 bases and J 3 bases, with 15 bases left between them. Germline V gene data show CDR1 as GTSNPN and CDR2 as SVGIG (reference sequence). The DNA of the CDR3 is TGTGCCTGCAGTCCCGGGACGGCCAATCAGCCCCAGCATTTT. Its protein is CACSPGTANQPQHF.